The 11 T cell receptor beta chains given below trace back to one sample, sequenced in a study of T cells in Graves' hyperthyroidism and ophthalmopathy. Amplified regions were TCR beta CDR3 sequences from RNA transcripts. Researchers ran a first-round RT-PCR on the TCR CDR3 using the HTBI primer set. TCRdb reanalysed the multiplex PCR reads using MiXCR and keeps one entry per CDR3 protein. The sample lists roughly 360,000 distinct CDR3 sequences; less than 15% were seen once. Specimen: blood. The receptors here all came from a young man with Graves' hyperthyroidism that later progressed to Graves' ophthalmopathy.

This clonotype was observed many times. The chain joins TRBV12-3 or TRBV12-4 to TRBJ1-2; the D is unclear. V gave up 4 bases and J gave up 6 bases, with 18 bases separating them. The CDR3 extends over 15 amino acids. This CDR3 reads CASSWSRRRSHGYTF. The CDR3 nucleotides are TGTGCCAGCAGTTGGTCGAGACGCCGGTCGCATGGCTACACCTTC.

In this sample, this clonotype turned up many times. This chain connects TRBV7-9 to TRBJ2-7; 8 bases agree with TRBD1. J was trimmed by 6 bases and V by 4 bases; bases with no gene match: 8. The CDR3 totals 14 residues. Germline assignment: CDR1 SEHNR and CDR2 FQNEAQ (reference sequence). This CDR3 reads CASSYDRGPSEQYF. For the CDR3, the DNA is TGTGCCAGCAGCTACGACAGGGGTCCATCCGAGCAGTACTTC. Filled out from reference TRBV7-9 and TRBJ2-7, the complete variable domain reads DTGVSQNPRHKITKRGQNVTFRCDPISEHNRLYWYRQTLGQGPEFLTYFQNEAQLEKSRLLSDRFSAERPKGSFSTLEIQRTEQGDSAMYLCASSYDRGPSEQYFGPGTRLTVT.

The V gene is TRBV12-3 or TRBV12-4, the J gene TRBJ1-1; TRBD1 matches at 10 bases. V shed 5 bases, J shed 10 bases, and the junction held 10 bases outside the gene matches. The CDR3 is 14 amino acids. The CDR3 protein is CASSRQGAFFRAFF. CDR3 sequence (DNA): TGTGCCAGCAGTCGACAGGGGGCTTTTTTCAGAGCTTTCTTT.

This clonotype was counted ten times or more. The genes are TRBV28 and TRBJ2-2; 7 nucleotides match TRBD1. The CDR3 runs to 15 residues. V gave up 3 bases and J gave up 4 bases; unmatched junction bases: 5. Germline loops: CDR1 MDHEN, CDR2 SYDVKM. This chain's CDR3 is CASSLTGKFTGELFF. CDR3 coding DNA: TGTGCCAGCAGTTTGACAGGGAAATTCACCGGGGAGCTGTTTTTT. The complete variable domain, with remaining parts taken from reference TRBV28 and TRBJ2-2, reads DVKVTQSSRYLVKRTGEKVFLECVQDMDHENMFWYRQDPGLGLRLIYFSYDVKMKEKGDIPEGYSVSREKKERFSLILESASTNQTSMYLCASSLTGKFTGELFFGEGSRLTVL.

The chain employs TRBV6-9 and TRBJ2-7; no clear D gene. V was pared by 4 bases and J by 2 bases, with 12 bases between. The CDR3 covers 14 residues. The germline V gene encodes CDR1 MNHGY and CDR2 SVAAGI. CDR3 sequence: CASSSTVLPYEQYF. The CDR3 coding sequence is TGTGCCAGCAGTTCTACAGTTCTCCCCTACGAGCAGTACTTC.

The V call is TRBV6-1, the J call TRBJ2-2; maybe TRBD1 (5 bases). CDR1 is MNHNS and CDR2 is SASEGT in the germline V gene. Between the trimmed V and J ends, which lost 5 bases and 5 bases, there was a span of 21 bases. CDR3 length: 17 residues. CDR3 nucleotides: TGTGCCAGCAGTTTCTGGGCCTCTCCTAAGGGGACCGGGGAGCTGTTTTTT. The encoded protein is CASSFWASPKGTGELFF.

The V gene is TRBV10-3, the J gene TRBJ1-1, with a weak D call TRBD1 (5 bases). The germline V gene has CDR1 ENHRY and CDR2 SYGVKD. The CDR3 is 12 amino acids. V was pared by 7 bases and J by 4 bases, with 10 bases between. CDR3 bases: TGTGCCATCAATACAGGATCCACTGAAGCTTTCTTT. It yields the protein CAINTGSTEAFF.

The chain uses TRBV27 and TRBJ2-7, with D possibly TRBD1 on 5 matching bases. V lost 3 bases, J lost 7 bases, and 16 bases lay in between. CDR3 length: 14 amino acids. Germline V gene lookup returns CDR1 MNHEY and CDR2 SMNVEV (reference sequence). This CDR3 reads CASSFGQGNKEQYF. The DNA for the CDR3 is TGTGCCAGCAGTTTTGGGCAGGGTAATAAGGAGCAGTACTTC.

This clonotype showed up many times. The DNA for the CDR3 is TGCGCCAGCAGCTCGACAGGGTTCGACGAGCAGTACTTC. Residues: CASSSTGFDEQYF. The chain combines TRBV5-1 with TRBJ2-7, with TRBD1 matching 7 bases. After removal of 3 bases from V and 5 bases from J, the junction contained 5 bases not matched to a gene. The germline V gene encodes CDR1 SGHRS and CDR2 YFSETQ. The CDR3 consists of 13 residues.

This clonotype has a handful of counts. The chain joins TRBV19 to TRBJ1-5; D is undetermined. Germline V CDR1 and CDR2: LNHDA, SQIVND (reference sequence). The V end was cut by 6 bases, the J end by 5 bases, with 11 bases between. CDR3 length: 13 amino acids. This chain's CDR3 is CASSPRFHQPQHF. For the CDR3, the DNA is TGTGCCAGTAGCCCCCGGTTTCATCAGCCCCAGCATTTT.

This clonotype occurred many times. J is TRBJ2-1 and V is TRBV7-3; D may be TRBD2 (6 bases). Trimming left V 5 bases short and J 2 bases short, with 19 bases between. Germline assignment: CDR1 SGHTA and CDR2 FQGTGA. The CDR3 spans 17 residues. DNA of the CDR3: TGTGCCAGCAGCCTAAACCCGGGGCGGGGCCCCTACAATGAGCAGTTCTTC. Its translation is CASSLNPGRGPYNEQFF.